This TCR beta chain emerged from a study of blood T cell repertoires in COVID-19. Study-wide context: In each case, the material was cDNA or gDNA derived from T cells, B-cell-depleted T cells, or PBMCs.

The CDR3 has 16 residues. V lost 4 bases, J lost 8 bases, and 11 bases stayed unmatched. Germline V gene lookup returns CDR1 SGHTA and CDR2 FQGNSA. Per the original data handling: Scientists estimated how many nucleated cells there were by amplifying reference gene primers. The protocol was immunoSEQ multiplex PCR, while the TCRdb copy is restricted to in-frame clones and leaves out a portion. V and J calls and clone size are given by that table; D and trimming were obtained from the DNA. The top ten hold about 2.7% of the sample, which has approximately 280,000 clones, roughly nine tenths seen once. Membership in each cohort depended on participant-reported clinical history. Recovered participants had two consecutive negative NP/OP PCR tests, healthcare professional clearance, or symptom resolution.

The sample was PBMCs or T cells enriched from blood (not recorded which). This sequence was found in a woman between 18 and 30 years old who had recovered from COVID-19. The rearrangement joins TRBV7-2 to TRBJ2-1; 10 bases map to TRBD2. The CDR3 sequence: CASSSTMTSGLHEQFF. In nucleotides, the CDR3 is TGTGCCAGCAGCTCGACGATGACTAGCGGGTTGCATGAGCAGTTCTTC.